The clone carrying this T cell receptor (beta chain) has more than one count but fewer than ten. Its target is unknown. The read terminates 3 residues ahead of where the CDR3 ends, so the germline J gene completes it. Trimming removed 1 base at V and 1 base at J, with 9 bases between. Germline V lookup: CDR1 SGHNT, CDR2 YENEEA. The CDR3 is 15 amino acids. This sample is part of a study of T cell clonality in common variable immunodeficiency. Donors gave about 5 to 8 ml heparinized peripheral whole blood. Regarding the study as a whole: Patient heterogeneity in the CVID cohort limited correlations between repertoire features and clinical complications. In common variable immunodeficiency, TCR beta chains reportedly carried fewer deletions and N-nucleotide insertions.

Control and CVID samples contributed equal amounts of genomic DNA. Repertoires were generated with immunoSEQ multiplex PCR, while TCRdb's copy carries only in-frame clones and drops some. Listed here are some 30,000 clones without any singletons, the top ten holding under 5%. The sequencing sample was made of peripheral blood mononuclear cells. This chain links TRBV11-3 with TRBJ2-3, with D possibly matching TRBD1 (6 bases). The receptor was derived from a person aged 18 to 75 in good health. CDR3 sequence reads: CASSLVAGGTDTQYF. Incomplete CDR3 DNA: TGTGCCAGCAGCTTAGTGGCAGGGGGCACAGATACG.